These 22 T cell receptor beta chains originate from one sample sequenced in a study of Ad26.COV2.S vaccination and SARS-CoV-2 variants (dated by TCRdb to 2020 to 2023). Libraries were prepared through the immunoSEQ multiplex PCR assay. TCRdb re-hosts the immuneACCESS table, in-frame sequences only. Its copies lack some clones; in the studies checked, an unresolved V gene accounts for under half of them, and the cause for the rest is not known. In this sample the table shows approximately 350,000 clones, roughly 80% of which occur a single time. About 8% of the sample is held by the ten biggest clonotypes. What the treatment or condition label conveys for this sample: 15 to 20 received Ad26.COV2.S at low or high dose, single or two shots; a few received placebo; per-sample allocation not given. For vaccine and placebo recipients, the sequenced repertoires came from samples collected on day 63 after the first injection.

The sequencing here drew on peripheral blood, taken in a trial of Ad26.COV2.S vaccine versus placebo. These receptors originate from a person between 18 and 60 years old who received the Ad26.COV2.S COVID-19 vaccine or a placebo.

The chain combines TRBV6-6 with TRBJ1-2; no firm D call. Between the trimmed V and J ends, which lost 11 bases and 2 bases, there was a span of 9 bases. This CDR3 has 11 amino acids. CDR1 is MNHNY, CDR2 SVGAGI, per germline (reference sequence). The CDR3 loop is CAHRGNYGYTF. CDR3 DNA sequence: TGTGCCCACCGCGGGAACTATGGCTACACCTTC.

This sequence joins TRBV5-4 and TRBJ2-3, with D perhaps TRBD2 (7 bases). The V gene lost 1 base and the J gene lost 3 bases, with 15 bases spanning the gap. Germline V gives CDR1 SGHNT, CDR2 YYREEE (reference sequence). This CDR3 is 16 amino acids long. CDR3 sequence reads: CASSLRGAGLTDTQYF. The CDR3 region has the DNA TGTGCCAGCAGCTTGCGGGGGGCCGGATTAACAGATACGCAGTATTTT.

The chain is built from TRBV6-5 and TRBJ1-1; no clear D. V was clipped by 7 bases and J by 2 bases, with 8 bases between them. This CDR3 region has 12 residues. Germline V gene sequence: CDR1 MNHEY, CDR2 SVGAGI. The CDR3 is CASIGVNTEAFF. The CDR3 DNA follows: TGTGCCAGCATTGGCGTTAACACTGAAGCTTTCTTT.

CDR3 nucleotide sequence: TGTGCCAGCAGCCAAGATAAGGCGGGAGGCCTCGGGGAGACCCAGTACTTC. Its protein product is CASSQDKAGGLGETQYF. The chain joins TRBV3-1 (or the pseudogene TRBV3-2) to TRBJ2-5; 8 bases match TRBD2. The CDR3 length is 17 residues. The junction had 11 bases not matched to a gene; V was cut back by 0 bases and J by 5 bases. Germline loops: CDR1 LGHDT, CDR2 YNNKEL (reference sequence).

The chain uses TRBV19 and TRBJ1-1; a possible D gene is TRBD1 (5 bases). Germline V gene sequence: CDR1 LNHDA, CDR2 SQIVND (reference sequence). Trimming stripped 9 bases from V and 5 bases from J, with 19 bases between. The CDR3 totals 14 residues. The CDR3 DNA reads TGTGCCAGCCGACAGTGGATTCGGGAAACTGAAGCTTTCTTT. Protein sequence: CASRQWIRETEAFF.

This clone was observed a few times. The CDR3 DNA follows: TGTGCTAGTGGTTTGGTAAATGAAAAACTGTTTTTT. This encodes CASGLVNEKLFF. This sequence joins TRBV12-5 and TRBJ1-4; D is undetermined. Between the trimmed V and J ends, which lost 0 bases and 5 bases, there was a span of 1 base. Germline CDR1 reads LGHNT; CDR2 reads FRNRAP. The CDR3 spans 12 residues.

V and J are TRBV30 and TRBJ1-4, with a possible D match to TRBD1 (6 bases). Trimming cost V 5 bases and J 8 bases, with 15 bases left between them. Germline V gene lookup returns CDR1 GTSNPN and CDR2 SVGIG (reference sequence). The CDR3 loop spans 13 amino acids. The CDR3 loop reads CAWGGGPGEKLFF. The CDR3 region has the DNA TGTGCCTGGGGAGGGGGTCCGGGGGAAAAACTGTTTTTT.

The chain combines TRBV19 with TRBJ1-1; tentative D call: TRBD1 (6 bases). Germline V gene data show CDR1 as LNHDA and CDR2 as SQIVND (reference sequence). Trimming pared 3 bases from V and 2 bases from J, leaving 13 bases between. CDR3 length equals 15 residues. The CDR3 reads CASSISRTANTEAFF. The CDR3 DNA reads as TGTGCCAGTAGTATCTCTAGGACAGCTAACACTGAAGCTTTCTTT.

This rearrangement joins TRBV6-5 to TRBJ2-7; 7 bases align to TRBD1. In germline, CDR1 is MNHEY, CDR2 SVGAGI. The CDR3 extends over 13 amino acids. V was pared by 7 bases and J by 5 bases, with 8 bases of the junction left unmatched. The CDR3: CASTDPTGDEQYF. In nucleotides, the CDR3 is TGTGCCAGCACCGACCCCACAGGGGACGAGCAGTACTTC.

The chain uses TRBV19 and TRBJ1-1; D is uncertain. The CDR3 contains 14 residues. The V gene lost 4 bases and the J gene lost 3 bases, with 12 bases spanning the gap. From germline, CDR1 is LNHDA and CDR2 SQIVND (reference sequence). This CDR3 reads CASSTHGRHTEAFF. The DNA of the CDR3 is TGTGCCAGTAGTACCCACGGACGGCACACTGAAGCTTTCTTT. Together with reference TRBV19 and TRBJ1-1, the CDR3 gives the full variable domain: DGGITQSPKYLFRKEGQNVTLSCEQNLNHDAMYWYRQDPGQGLRLIYYSQIVNDFQKGDIAEGYSVSREKKESFPLTVTSAQKNPTAFYLCASSTHGRHTEAFFGQGTRLTVV.

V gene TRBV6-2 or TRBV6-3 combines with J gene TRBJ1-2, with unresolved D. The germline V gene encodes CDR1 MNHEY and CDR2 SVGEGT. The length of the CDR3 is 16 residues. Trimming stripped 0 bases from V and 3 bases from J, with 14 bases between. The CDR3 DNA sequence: TGTGCCAGCAGTTACTCCTCGCGGGTAGATGACTATGGCTACACCTTC. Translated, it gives CASSYSSRVDDYGYTF.

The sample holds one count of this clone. CDR3 bases: TGTGCCAGCAGCGGTGTGGGGAGCTCCTATAATTCACCCCTCCACTTT. Its protein is CASSGVGSSYNSPLHF. The V and J genes are TRBV7-9 and TRBJ1-6; D not certain. The germline CDR1 and CDR2 sequences are SEHNR and FQNEAQ (reference sequence). The ends were cut back, 5 bases at V and 0 bases at J, with 11 bases in the middle. The CDR3 consists of 16 residues.

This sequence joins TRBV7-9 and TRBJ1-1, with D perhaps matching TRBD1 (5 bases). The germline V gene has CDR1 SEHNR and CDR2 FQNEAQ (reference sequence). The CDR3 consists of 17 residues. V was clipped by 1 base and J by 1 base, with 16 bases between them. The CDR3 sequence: CASSLDRYPGTNTEAFF. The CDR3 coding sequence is TGTGCCAGCAGCTTAGACAGGTACCCGGGGACGAACACTGAAGCTTTCTTT.

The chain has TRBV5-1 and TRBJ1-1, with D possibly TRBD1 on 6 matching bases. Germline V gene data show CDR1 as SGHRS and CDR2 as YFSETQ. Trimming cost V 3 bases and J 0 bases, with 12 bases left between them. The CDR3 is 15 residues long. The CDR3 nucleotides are TGCGCCAGCAGCTGGGGGGCGGCCATGAACACTGAAGCTTTCTTT. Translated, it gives CASSWGAAMNTEAFF.

The CDR3 sequence: CASSWDRGSEKLFF. CDR3 sequence (DNA): TGTGCCAGCAGTTGGGACAGGGGTAGTGAAAAACTGTTTTTT. The chain employs TRBV2 and TRBJ1-4, with 10 bases lining up with TRBD1. Germline CDR1 is SNHLY and CDR2 is FYNNEI. The CDR3 contains 14 residues. The J segment lost 7 bases and the V segment lost 5 bases, leaving 4 bases of the junction unmatched. The full variable domain, its missing parts supplied by reference TRBV2 and TRBJ1-4, is EPEVTQTPSHQVTQMGQEVILRCVPISNHLYFYWYRQILGQKVEFLVSFYNNEISEKSEIFDDQFSVERPDGSNFTLKIRSTKLEDSAMYFCASSWDRGSEKLFFGSGTQLSVL.

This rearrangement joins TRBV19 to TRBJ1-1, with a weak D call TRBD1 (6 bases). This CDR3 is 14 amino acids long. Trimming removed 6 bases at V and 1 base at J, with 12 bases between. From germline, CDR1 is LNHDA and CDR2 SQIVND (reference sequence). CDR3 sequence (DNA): TGTGCCAGTAGGAGGACGGGGGCGAACACTGAAGCTTTCTTT. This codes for CASRRTGANTEAFF.

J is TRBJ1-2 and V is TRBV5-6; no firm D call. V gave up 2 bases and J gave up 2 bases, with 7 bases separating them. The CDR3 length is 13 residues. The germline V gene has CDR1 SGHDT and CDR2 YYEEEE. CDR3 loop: CASSLGRNYGYTF. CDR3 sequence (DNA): TGTGCCAGCAGCTTAGGGCGGAACTATGGCTACACCTTC.

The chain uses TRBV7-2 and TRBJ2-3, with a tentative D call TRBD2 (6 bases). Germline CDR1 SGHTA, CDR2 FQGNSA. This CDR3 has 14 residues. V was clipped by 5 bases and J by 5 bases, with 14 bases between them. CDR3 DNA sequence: TGTGCCAGCAGCCGGGGGTCCCCGGGAGATACGCAGTATTTT. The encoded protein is CASSRGSPGDTQYF.

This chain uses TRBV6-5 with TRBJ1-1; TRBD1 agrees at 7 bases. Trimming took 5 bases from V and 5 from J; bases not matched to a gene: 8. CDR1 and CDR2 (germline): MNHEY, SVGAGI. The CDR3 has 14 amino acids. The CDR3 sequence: CASSTDRSNTEAFF. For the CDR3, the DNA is TGTGCCAGCAGTACGGACAGGAGTAATACTGAAGCTTTCTTT.

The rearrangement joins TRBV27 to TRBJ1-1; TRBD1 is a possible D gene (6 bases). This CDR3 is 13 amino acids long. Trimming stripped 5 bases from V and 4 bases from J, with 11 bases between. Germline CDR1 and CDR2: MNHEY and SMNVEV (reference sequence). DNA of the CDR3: TGTGCCAGCAGTACCCGGGACACCACTGAAGCTTTCTTT. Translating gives CASSTRDTTEAFF.

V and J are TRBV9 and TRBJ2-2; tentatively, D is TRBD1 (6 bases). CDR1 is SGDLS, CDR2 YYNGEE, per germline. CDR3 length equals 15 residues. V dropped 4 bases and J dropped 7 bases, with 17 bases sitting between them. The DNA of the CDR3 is TGTGCCAGCAGCTTAACCGGGACACGGAGCGGGGAGCTGTTTTTT. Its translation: CASSLTGTRSGELFF.

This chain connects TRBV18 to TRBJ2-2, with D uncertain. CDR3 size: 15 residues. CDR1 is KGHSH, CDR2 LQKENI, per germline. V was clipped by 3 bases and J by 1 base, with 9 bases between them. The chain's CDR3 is CASSPDRMNTGELFF. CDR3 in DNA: TGTGCCAGCTCACCCGATCGCATGAACACCGGGGAGCTGTTTTTT.